This entry lists 18 T cell receptor beta chains sequenced from one sample in a study of blood T cell repertoires in COVID-19. Assay: immunoSEQ multiplex PCR; the TCRdb copy retains only in-frame clones and omits some. This sample has 110,000 or so clones, with roughly 88% found just once. Sequencing was carried out using peripheral blood. The receptors shown here come from a woman in her 70s who had recovered from COVID-19.

The genes are TRBV7-2 and TRBJ2-5, with a weak D call TRBD1 (6 bases). V shed 4 bases and J shed 5 bases, with 23 bases lying between them. The CDR3 has 17 residues. Germline-derived CDR1 and CDR2 are SGHTA and FQGNSA. In DNA form, the CDR3 reads TGTGCCAGCAGCTCTTACGGCTACTCCAGGGGTTCCGAGACCCAGTACTTC. Protein: CASSSYGYSRGSETQYF.

This chain connects TRBV15 to TRBJ1-2; the D gene is possibly TRBD1 (6 bases). Germline CDR1 LNHNV, CDR2 YYDKDF (reference sequence). V lost 3 bases and J 3 bases, leaving 11 bases between the germline ends. The CDR3 is 14 residues long. Written as DNA, the CDR3 is TGTGCCACCAGCAGCCAGGGGCGGGACTATGGCTACACCTTC. It codes for CATSSQGRDYGYTF.

The genes are TRBV7-2 and TRBJ1-5; D not certain. CDR1 is SGHTA, CDR2 FQGNSA, per germline. The V gene lost 6 bases and the J gene lost 0 bases, with 9 bases spanning the gap. The length of the CDR3 is 14 residues. In nucleotides, the CDR3 is TGTGCCAGCAGTCCAGAATATAGCAATCAGCCCCAGCATTTT. The encoded protein is CASSPEYSNQPQHF.

The chain couples TRBV28 to TRBJ2-7; weak D call: TRBD1 (6 bases). Per the germline V gene, CDR1 is MDHEN and CDR2 is SYDVKM. V was shortened by 7 bases and J by 6 bases, with 22 bases between the two germline ends. The CDR3 length is 15 residues. The CDR3 is CASNPADLRGSEQYF. In DNA form, the CDR3 reads TGTGCCAGCAACCCAGCGGACCTCAGGGGAAGCGAGCAGTACTTC.

This chain connects TRBV2 to TRBJ2-6; D may be TRBD2 (5 bases). Trimming pared 7 bases from V and 1 base from J, leaving 11 bases between. The CDR3 is 15 residues long. Germline V gene data show CDR1 as SNHLY and CDR2 as FYNNEI. The CDR3 region is CASTEAASGANVLTF. The CDR3 nucleotides read TGTGCCAGCACCGAAGCGGCATCTGGGGCCAACGTCCTGACTTTC.

V usage is TRBV9 and J usage is TRBJ2-7; 8 bases are shared with TRBD2. From germline, CDR1 is SGDLS and CDR2 YYNGEE. CDR3 size: 15 residues. Trimming removed 1 base from V and 2 bases from J; junction bases left unmatched: 5. CDR3 in amino acids: CASSVPGRAPYEQYF. The CDR3 DNA reads TGTGCCAGCAGCGTACCCGGGAGGGCCCCCTACGAGCAGTACTTC.

This clone was seen a single time. For the CDR3, the DNA is TGTGCCACCAGCAGAGCTAGCACAGATACGCAGTATTTT. Its translation is CATSRASTDTQYF. J is TRBJ2-3 and V is TRBV15, with D hard to call. The germline V gene encodes CDR1 LNHNV and CDR2 YYDKDF (reference sequence). Deletions cut 1 base from V and 0 bases from J, with 2 bases between. The CDR3 covers 13 residues. The whole variable domain, filled in from reference TRBV15 and TRBJ2-3, reads DAMVIQNPRYQVTQFGKPVTLSCSQTLNHNVMYWYQQKSSQAPKLLFHYYDKDFNNEADTPDNFQSRRPNTSFCFLDIRSPGLGDTAMYLCATSRASTDTQYFGPGTRLTVL.

Concerning this clone: One end of the junction does not line up with germline, which may come from a read error. The V call is TRBV6-5, the J call TRBJ1-5; TRBD1 agrees at 7 bases. This CDR3 has 15 residues. CDR1 and CDR2 from the germline V gene are MNHEY and SVGAGI. This CDR3 is CASKRDRASSQPQHF. CDR3 in DNA: TGTGCCAGCAAAAGAGACAGGGCAAGCAGTCAGCCCCAGCATTTT.

About this clone: The junction departs from germline at one end; a sequencing error may be responsible. This chain joins TRBV29-1 and TRBJ2-1, with 10 bases fitting TRBD2. The CDR3 extends over 15 amino acids. Germline CDR1 SQVTM, CDR2 ANQGSEA. CDR3 protein: CSFERGGFWRNEQFF. The CDR3 DNA reads TGCAGCTTTGAGCGGGGGGGCTTCTGGAGGAATGAGCAGTTCTTC.

The chain links TRBV4-1 to TRBJ2-7; 8 positions match TRBD1. V lost 0 bases, J lost 4 bases, and 11 bases stayed unmatched. The V gene's germline CDR1 is MGHRA and CDR2 YSYEKL. The CDR3 consists of 17 residues. CDR3 nucleotide sequence: TGCGCCAGCAGCCAAGATCGCTCCGGGACAGGAAGTTACGAGCAGTACTTC. As protein: CASSQDRSGTGSYEQYF.

The rearrangement joins TRBV6-6 to TRBJ1-5, with 7 bases fitting TRBD1. CDR3 length: 14 amino acids. CDR1 and CDR2 from the germline V gene are MNHNY and SVGAGI (reference sequence). The ends lost 4 bases at V and 1 base at J; junction bases unmatched: 1. The CDR3 DNA reads as TGTGCCAGCAGTTCGGGACAGAGCAATCAGCCCCAGCATTTT. This sequence encodes CASSSGQSNQPQHF.

This chain joins TRBV10-1 and TRBJ2-3, with TRBD1 identical over 10 bases. Looked up from germline, CDR1 is WNHNN and CDR2 is SYGVQD (reference sequence). The CDR3 sequence is 16 residues long. Trimming removed 5 bases from V and 2 bases from J; junction bases left unmatched: 7. Written as DNA, the CDR3 is TGCGCCAGCAGTCCTCAGGACAGGGGGATCACAGATACGCAGTATTTT. This sequence encodes CASSPQDRGITDTQYF.

V is TRBV18 and J is TRBJ2-7; 8 nucleotides agree with TRBD2. The CDR3 contains 14 residues. Unmatched junction bases numbered 5, after V lost 4 bases and J lost 3 bases. Germline CDR1 and CDR2: KGHSH and LQKENI. The CDR3 is CASSLGLVSYEQYF. The CDR3 DNA sequence: TGTGCCAGCTCACTGGGACTAGTCAGCTACGAGCAGTACTTC.

This clone was picked up a small number of times. The chain combines TRBV11-2 with TRBJ1-5; the match to TRBD1 covers 8 bases. Per germline, CDR1 SGHAT and CDR2 FQNNGV. The CDR3 extends over 14 amino acids. The V and J ends lost 5 bases and 4 bases, in that order; junction bases with no gene match: 4. CDR3 loop: CASSPTGGNQPQHF. The CDR3, as DNA: TGTGCCAGCAGCCCCACAGGGGGGAATCAGCCCCAGCATTTT.

The chain joins TRBV19 to TRBJ2-7; 8 bases align to TRBD1. The germline V gene encodes CDR1 LNHDA and CDR2 SQIVND (reference sequence). The CDR3 has 14 amino acids. V dropped 6 bases and J dropped 4; count of bases not matched to a gene: 8. For the CDR3, the DNA is TGTGCCAGTAGGACGACAGGGGAAAGGTACGAGCAGTACTTC. It yields the protein CASRTTGERYEQYF. Filled out from reference TRBV19 and TRBJ2-7, the complete variable domain reads DGGITQSPKYLFRKEGQNVTLSCEQNLNHDAMYWYRQDPGQGLRLIYYSQIVNDFQKGDIAEGYSVSREKKESFPLTVTSAQKNPTAFYLCASRTTGERYEQYFGPGTRLTVT.

This clone was observed a single time. The chain recombines TRBV2 with TRBJ2-3, with 12 bases fitting TRBD2. The CDR3 consists of 19 residues. Germline assignment: CDR1 SNHLY and CDR2 FYNNEI. J lost 2 bases, V lost 1 base, and 10 bases had no gene match. The CDR3 DNA reads as TGTGCCAGCAGTGAAGTTGGACTAGCGGGAACCGCTTACACAGATACGCAGTATTTT. Its protein is CASSEVGLAGTAYTDTQYF.

The chain joins TRBV28 to TRBJ2-6; D may be TRBD2 (5 bases). Trimming left V 6 bases short and J 3 bases short, with 15 bases between. Germline CDR1 is MDHEN and CDR2 is SYDVKM. This CDR3 is built from 16 residues. CDR3 loop: CASSVPLAGGANVLTF. The CDR3, as DNA: TGTGCCAGCAGCGTCCCGCTAGCTGGTGGGGCCAACGTCCTGACTTTC.

The chain is built from TRBV18 and TRBJ1-6, with D maybe TRBD1 (5 bases). The V end was cut by 2 bases, the J end by 14 bases, with 13 bases between. Germline V gives CDR1 KGHSH, CDR2 LQKENI. This CDR3 is 13 amino acids long. CDR3 sequence: CASSPTLGEALHF. The DNA of the CDR3 is TGTGCCAGCTCACCAACTTTGGGGGAGGCCCTCCACTTT.